Listed below are T cell receptor beta chains from one sample, sequenced in a study of blood T cells in healthy people across ages. TCRdb recomputed calls from the 5' RACE reads with MiXCR, one row per CDR3 protein. The table shows 700,000 or so distinct CDR3 sequences, with about 20% occurring only once. Sequenced input: blood. The receptors stem from a man aged 70-80 years in good health. Both conserved end residues are part of each CDR3. The order of the fields is CDR3 protein, CDR3 DNA, D gene, J gene, V gene, clone size. D genes are given only for firm matches. Some rows mark clone size as missing; the rest say once, few, many or name a class of expanded clone.

CDR3aa: CAIRPEGLIGANVLTF; CDR3nt: TGTGCCATCAGACCAGAAGGTTTGATTGGGGCCAACGTCCTGACTTTC; d_gene: NA; j_gene: TRBJ2-6; v_gene: TRBV10-3; abundance: many
CDR3aa: CASGRGGRYEQYF; CDR3nt: TGTGCCAGCGGACGAGGGGGGAGGTACGAGCAGTACTTC; d_gene: NA; j_gene: TRBJ2-7; v_gene: TRBV2; abundance: few
CDR3aa: CARSEGSYNEQFF; CDR3nt: TGTGCCCGCAGCGAAGGATCCTACAATGAGCAGTTCTTC; d_gene: NA; j_gene: TRBJ2-1; v_gene: TRBV5-6; abundance: NA
CDR3aa: CASSQGLAGRNEQFF; CDR3nt: TGTGCCAGCAGCCAAGGGCTAGCGGGGCGCAATGAGCAGTTCTTC; d_gene: TRBD2; j_gene: TRBJ2-1; v_gene: TRBV3-1; abundance: NA
CDR3aa: CASSFLFSGANVLTF; CDR3nt: TGTGCCAGCAGCTTCCTATTCTCTGGGGCCAACGTCCTGACTTTC; d_gene: NA; j_gene: TRBJ2-6; v_gene: TRBV5-5; abundance: NA
CDR3aa: CASSLISGWQETQYF; CDR3nt: TGTGCCAGCAGCTTAATAAGCGGGTGGCAAGAGACCCAGTACTTC; d_gene: NA; j_gene: TRBJ2-5; v_gene: TRBV7-9; abundance: few
CDR3aa: CASTLRTGTETQYF; CDR3nt: TGTGCCAGCACCCTCAGGACAGGGACGGAGACCCAGTACTTC; d_gene: TRBD1; j_gene: TRBJ2-5; v_gene: TRBV12-3/TRBV12-4; abundance: few
CDR3aa: CASSEGGLAGFETQYF; CDR3nt: TGTGCCAGCAGTGAAGGGGGACTAGCGGGATTTGAGACCCAGTACTTC; d_gene: TRBD2; j_gene: TRBJ2-5; v_gene: TRBV6-1; abundance: NA
CDR3aa: CASNRRGTGNYGYTF; CDR3nt: TGTGCCAGTAACCGACGGGGGACGGGGAACTATGGCTACACCTTC; d_gene: NA; j_gene: TRBJ1-2; v_gene: TRBV7-2; abundance: few
CDR3aa: CASSGNYGYTF; CDR3nt: TGTGCCAGCAGTGGGAACTATGGCTACACCTTC; d_gene: NA; j_gene: TRBJ1-2; v_gene: TRBV6-5; abundance: many
CDR3aa: CASRGLAGYYEQYF; CDR3nt: TGTGCCAGCAGGGGACTAGCGGGGTACTACGAGCAGTACTTC; d_gene: TRBD2; j_gene: TRBJ2-7; v_gene: TRBV27; abundance: NA
CDR3aa: CASSPRGGLGYGYTF; CDR3nt: TGTGCCAGCAGCCCGCGTGGGGGGCTCGGCTATGGCTACACCTTC; d_gene: NA; j_gene: TRBJ1-2; v_gene: TRBV11-2; abundance: few
CDR3aa: CASRLARNTDTQYF; CDR3nt: TGTGCCAGCAGACTAGCGCGGAACACAGATACGCAGTATTTT; d_gene: TRBD2; j_gene: TRBJ2-3; v_gene: TRBV6-6; abundance: few
CDR3aa: CASSQDSREAKNIQCF; CDR3nt: TGCGCCAGCAGCCAAGATAGCAGGGAAGCCAAAAACATTCAGTGCTTC; d_gene: NA; j_gene: TRBJ2-4; v_gene: TRBV4-3; abundance: NA
CDR3aa: CASSMGVGNQPQHF; CDR3nt: TGTGCCAGCTCAATGGGGGTTGGCAATCAGCCCCAGCATTTT; d_gene: NA; j_gene: TRBJ1-5; v_gene: TRBV18; abundance: NA
CDR3aa: CASSQANRGLDTQYF; CDR3nt: TGCGCCAGCAGCCAAGCCAACCGGGGATTAGATACGCAGTATTTT; d_gene: NA; j_gene: TRBJ2-3; v_gene: TRBV4-1; abundance: few
CDR3aa: CASSPKQGANTGELFF; CDR3nt: TGCGCCAGCAGCCCAAAACAGGGGGCGAACACCGGGGAGCTGTTTTTT; d_gene: TRBD1; j_gene: TRBJ2-2; v_gene: TRBV5-1; abundance: NA
CDR3aa: CATRGDQVKGQPQHF; CDR3nt: TGTGCCACCAGAGGCGATCAGGTCAAGGGTCAGCCCCAGCATTTT; d_gene: NA; j_gene: TRBJ1-5; v_gene: TRBV15; abundance: few
CDR3aa: CASSFNPPGVAGFNEQFF; CDR3nt: TGTGCCAGCAGTTTTAATCCCCCTGGCGTAGCGGGGTTCAATGAGCAGTTCTTC; d_gene: TRBD2; j_gene: TRBJ2-1; v_gene: TRBV6-5; abundance: many
CDR3aa: CATSDRDRGKNEQFF; CDR3nt: TGTGCCACCAGTGATCGGGACAGGGGTAAAAATGAGCAGTTCTTC; d_gene: TRBD1; j_gene: TRBJ2-1; v_gene: TRBV24-1; abundance: few
CDR3aa: CASSSGTSDTGELFF; CDR3nt: TGTGCCAGCAGTTCTGGGACTAGCGACACCGGGGAGCTGTTTTTT; d_gene: TRBD2; j_gene: TRBJ2-2; v_gene: TRBV6-5; abundance: NA
CDR3aa: CASSHRGLAGGPKNEQFF; CDR3nt: TGTGCCAGCAGTCACCGGGGACTAGCGGGGGGGCCGAAAAATGAGCAGTTCTTC; d_gene: TRBD2; j_gene: TRBJ2-1; v_gene: TRBV12-3/TRBV12-4; abundance: few
CDR3aa: CSASMQYQETQYF; CDR3nt: TGCAGTGCTAGTATGCAGTACCAAGAGACCCAGTACTTC; d_gene: NA; j_gene: TRBJ2-5; v_gene: TRBV20-1; abundance: NA
CDR3aa: CASSLGQGLGQYF; CDR3nt: TGTGCCAGCAGCTTGGGACAGGGTCTTGGTCAGTACTTC; d_gene: TRBD1; j_gene: TRBJ2-4; v_gene: TRBV7-9; abundance: few
CDR3aa: CASSQGSGLSPQNIQYF; CDR3nt: TGCGCCAGCAGCCAAGGCAGCGGACTATCCCCCCAAAACATTCAGTACTTC; d_gene: NA; j_gene: TRBJ2-4; v_gene: TRBV4-3; abundance: NA
CDR3aa: CASSIAPEKAKNIQYF; CDR3nt: TGTGCCAGTAGTATAGCCCCAGAGAAAGCCAAAAACATTCAGTACTTC; d_gene: NA; j_gene: TRBJ2-4; v_gene: TRBV19; abundance: few
CDR3aa: CAMRGAGGDTQYF; CDR3nt: TGTGCCATGCGGGGGGCCGGGGGAGATACGCAGTATTTT; d_gene: TRBD2; j_gene: TRBJ2-3; v_gene: TRBV10-3; abundance: many
CDR3aa: CASSRDWQEAQYF; CDR3nt: TGCGCCAGCAGTCGGGATTGGCAAGAGGCCCAGTACTTC; d_gene: NA; j_gene: TRBJ2-5; v_gene: TRBV5-1; abundance: NA
CDR3aa: CASRSSGTSTDTQYF; CDR3nt: TGTGCCAGCAGATCTAGCGGAACGAGCACAGATACGCAGTATTTT; d_gene: TRBD2; j_gene: TRBJ2-3; v_gene: TRBV5-4; abundance: NA
CDR3aa: CSALGSRTNQPQHF; CDR3nt: TGCAGTGCCCTCGGCTCCCGTACTAATCAGCCCCAGCATTTT; d_gene: NA; j_gene: TRBJ1-5; v_gene: TRBV20-1; abundance: NA
CDR3aa: CSALSGGAGGTDTQYF; CDR3nt: TGCAGCGCGCTTAGCGGGGGGGCCGGGGGGACAGATACGCAGTATTTT; d_gene: TRBD2; j_gene: TRBJ2-3; v_gene: TRBV29-1; abundance: few
CDR3aa: CASRQVRGAEEKLFF; CDR3nt: TGTGCCAGCAGGCAAGTTCGGGGCGCGGAAGAAAAACTGTTTTTT; d_gene: NA; j_gene: TRBJ1-4; v_gene: TRBV6-6; abundance: NA
CDR3aa: CASSSPRFQRGYNEQFF; CDR3nt: TGTGCCAGCAGCTCCCCACGGTTTCAACGTGGGTACAATGAGCAGTTCTTC; d_gene: NA; j_gene: TRBJ2-1; v_gene: TRBV11-3; abundance: few
CDR3aa: CSVEPTGRKNIQYF; CDR3nt: TGCAGCGTTGAACCGACAGGGAGGAAAAACATTCAGTACTTC; d_gene: NA; j_gene: TRBJ2-4; v_gene: TRBV29-1; abundance: many
CDR3aa: CASSKGLGLPNEQFF; CDR3nt: TGTGCCAGCAGCAAGGGACTAGGGCTCCCCAATGAGCAGTTCTTC; d_gene: TRBD2; j_gene: TRBJ2-1; v_gene: TRBV7-3; abundance: few
CDR3aa: CASSQGGAPHEQYF; CDR3nt: TGTGCCAGCAGCCAGGGGGGGGCCCCCCACGAGCAGTACTTC; d_gene: NA; j_gene: TRBJ2-7; v_gene: TRBV28; abundance: few
CDR3aa: CASSLGAGGTNTGELFF; CDR3nt: TGCGCCAGCAGCTTGGGAGCGGGAGGGACGAACACCGGGGAGCTGTTTTTT; d_gene: TRBD2; j_gene: TRBJ2-2; v_gene: TRBV5-1; abundance: NA
CDR3aa: CASSPGGGSPLHF; CDR3nt: TGTGCCAGCAGTCCAGGGGGCGGGTCACCCCTCCACTTT; d_gene: TRBD1; j_gene: TRBJ1-6; v_gene: TRBV6-5; abundance: NA
CDR3aa: CASSPLTSGYNEQFF; CDR3nt: TGTGCCAGCAGTCCTTTGACTAGCGGGTACAATGAGCAGTTCTTC; d_gene: TRBD2; j_gene: TRBJ2-1; v_gene: TRBV12-3/TRBV12-4; abundance: NA
CDR3aa: CASSLPGIYEQYF; CDR3nt: TGTGCCAGCAGCCTGCCGGGGATCTACGAGCAGTACTTC; d_gene: NA; j_gene: TRBJ2-7; v_gene: TRBV2; abundance: NA
CDR3aa: CASSARLAGTGEQYF; CDR3nt: TGTGCCAGCAGTGCCAGACTAGCGGGGACGGGAGAGCAGTACTTC; d_gene: TRBD2; j_gene: TRBJ2-5; v_gene: TRBV12-3/TRBV12-4; abundance: few
CDR3aa: CASSRTPTNEKLFF; CDR3nt: TGTGCCAGCAGTAGAACCCCAACTAATGAAAAACTGTTTTTT; d_gene: NA; j_gene: TRBJ1-4; v_gene: TRBV12-3/TRBV12-4; abundance: few
CDR3aa: CAISETGGRYEQFF; CDR3nt: TGTGCCATCAGTGAGACAGGGGGCCGGTATGAGCAGTTCTTC; d_gene: TRBD1; j_gene: TRBJ2-1; v_gene: TRBV10-3; abundance: few
CDR3aa: CASTPRQGSNTGELFF; CDR3nt: TGCGCCAGCACGCCTCGACAGGGGTCGAACACCGGGGAGCTGTTTTTT; d_gene: TRBD1; j_gene: TRBJ2-2; v_gene: TRBV5-1; abundance: few
CDR3aa: CSASSLAGGNEQFF; CDR3nt: TGCAGTGCTAGCTCCCTAGCGGGGGGCAATGAGCAGTTCTTC; d_gene: TRBD2; j_gene: TRBJ2-1; v_gene: TRBV20-1; abundance: NA
CDR3aa: CASSYSTVAQGNTIYF; CDR3nt: TGTGCCAGCAGTTACTCGACGGTGGCACAAGGAAACACCATATATTTT; d_gene: NA; j_gene: TRBJ1-3; v_gene: TRBV6-6; abundance: NA
CDR3aa: CASSLESYSYEQYF; CDR3nt: TGTGCCAGCAGCTTGGAGAGCTACTCCTACGAGCAGTACTTC; d_gene: NA; j_gene: TRBJ2-7; v_gene: TRBV5-5; abundance: NA
CDR3aa: CSAIRDRAYGYTF; CDR3nt: TGCAGTGCTATACGGGACAGGGCTTATGGCTACACCTTC; d_gene: TRBD1; j_gene: TRBJ1-2; v_gene: TRBV20-1; abundance: NA
CDR3aa: CASRAGQGVNYGYTF; CDR3nt: TGTGCCAGTAGAGCCGGACAGGGAGTCAACTATGGCTACACCTTC; d_gene: TRBD1; j_gene: TRBJ1-2; v_gene: TRBV19; abundance: few
CDR3aa: CASSSTTSGGSGNTIYF; CDR3nt: TGTGCCAGCAGTTCCACCACCTCTGGGGGCTCGGGAAACACCATATATTTT; d_gene: NA; j_gene: TRBJ1-3; v_gene: TRBV12-3/TRBV12-4; abundance: NA
CDR3aa: CASSPYGGYNEQFF; CDR3nt: TGTGCCAGCAGCCCGTACGGGGGGTACAATGAGCAGTTCTTC; d_gene: TRBD2; j_gene: TRBJ2-1; v_gene: TRBV7-9; abundance: many
CDR3aa: CASADPGLAINEQFF; CDR3nt: TGTGCCAGCGCCGATCCGGGACTAGCGATCAATGAGCAGTTCTTC; d_gene: TRBD2; j_gene: TRBJ2-1; v_gene: TRBV12-3/TRBV12-4; abundance: NA
CDR3aa: CASTRVNTEAFF; CDR3nt: TGTGCCAGCACTAGGGTGAACACTGAAGCTTTCTTT; d_gene: NA; j_gene: TRBJ1-1; v_gene: TRBV7-9; abundance: few
CDR3aa: CASSVVLNPSTDTQYF; CDR3nt: TGTGCCAGCAGCGTAGTTCTTAACCCTAGCACAGATACGCAGTATTTT; d_gene: NA; j_gene: TRBJ2-3; v_gene: TRBV9; abundance: few